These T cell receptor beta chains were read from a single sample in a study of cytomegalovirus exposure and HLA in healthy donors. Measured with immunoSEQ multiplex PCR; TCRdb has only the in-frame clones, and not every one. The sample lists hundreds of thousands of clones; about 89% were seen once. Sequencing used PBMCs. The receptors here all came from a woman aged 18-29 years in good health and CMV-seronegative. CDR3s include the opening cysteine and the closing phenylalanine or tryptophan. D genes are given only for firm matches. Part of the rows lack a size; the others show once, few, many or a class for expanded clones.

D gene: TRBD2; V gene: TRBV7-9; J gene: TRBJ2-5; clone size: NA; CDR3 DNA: TGTGCCAGCAGCCCTACCCTAGCGGGAGAACGCGAGACCCAGTACTTC; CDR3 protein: CASSPTLAGERETQYF
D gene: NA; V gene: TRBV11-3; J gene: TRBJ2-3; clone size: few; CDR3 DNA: TGTGCCAGCAGCTTAGTATCAGACCCCGGGGATACGCAGTATTTT; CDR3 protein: CASSLVSDPGDTQYF
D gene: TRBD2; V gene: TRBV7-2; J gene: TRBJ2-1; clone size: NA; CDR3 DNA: TGTGCCATCACCCGGGACTACCTTTACAATGAGCAGTTCTTC; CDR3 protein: CAITRDYLYNEQFF
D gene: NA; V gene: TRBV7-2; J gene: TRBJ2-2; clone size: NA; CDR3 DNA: TGTGCCAGCAGCTTAGCAGGGAGGTTTAGGCTAGACAGCACCGGGGAGCTGTTTTTT; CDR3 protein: CASSLAGRFRLDSTGELFF
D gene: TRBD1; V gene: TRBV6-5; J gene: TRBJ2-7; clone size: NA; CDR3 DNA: TGTGCCAGCAGTTACACTTGGACAGGGGGCGAGCAGTACTTC; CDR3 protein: CASSYTWTGGEQYF
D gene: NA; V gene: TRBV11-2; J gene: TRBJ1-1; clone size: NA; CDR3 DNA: TGTGCCAGCAGCCCCTTCGGTGTACAGGACACTGAAGCTTTCTTT; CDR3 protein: CASSPFGVQDTEAFF
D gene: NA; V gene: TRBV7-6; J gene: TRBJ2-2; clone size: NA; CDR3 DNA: TGTGCCAGCAGCTTAACGGGGGTGAAAAGCACCGGGGAGCTGTTTTTT; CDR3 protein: CASSLTGVKSTGELFF
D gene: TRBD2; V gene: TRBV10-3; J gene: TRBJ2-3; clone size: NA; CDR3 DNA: TGTGCCATCAGTGGGGGACTAATGAGCACAGATACGCAGTATTTT; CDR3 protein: CAISGGLMSTDTQYF
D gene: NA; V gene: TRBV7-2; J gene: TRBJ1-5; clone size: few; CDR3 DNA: TGTGCCAGCAGCTTAGCGCAGCAGGGAAGCAATCAGCCCCAGCATTTT; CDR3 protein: CASSLAQQGSNQPQHF
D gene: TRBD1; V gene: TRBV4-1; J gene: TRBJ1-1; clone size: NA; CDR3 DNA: TGCGCCAGCAGCCAAGGATCGACAGGGGGGTACACTGAAGCTTTCTTT; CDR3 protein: CASSQGSTGGYTEAFF
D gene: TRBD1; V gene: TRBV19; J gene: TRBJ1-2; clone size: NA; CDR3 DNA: TGTGCCAGTAGCGCACAGGGGGCGCCTGGCTACACCTTC; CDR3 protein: CASSAQGAPGYTF
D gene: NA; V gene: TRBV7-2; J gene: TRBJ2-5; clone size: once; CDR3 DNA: TGTGCCAGCAGCTTACGCCGGTACCAAGAGACCCAGTACTTC; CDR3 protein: CASSLRRYQETQYF